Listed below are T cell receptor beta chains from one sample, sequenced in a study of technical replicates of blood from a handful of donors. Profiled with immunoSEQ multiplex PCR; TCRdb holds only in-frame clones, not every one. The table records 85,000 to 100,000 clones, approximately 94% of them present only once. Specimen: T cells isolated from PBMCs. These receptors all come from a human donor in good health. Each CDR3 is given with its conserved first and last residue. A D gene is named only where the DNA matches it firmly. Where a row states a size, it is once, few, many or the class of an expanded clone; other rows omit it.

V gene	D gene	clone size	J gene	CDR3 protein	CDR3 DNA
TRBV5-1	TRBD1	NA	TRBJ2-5	CASSSTVQGEETQYF	TGCGCCAGCAGCTCTACCGTACAGGGGGAAGAGACCCAGTACTTC
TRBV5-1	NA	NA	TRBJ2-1	CASSLAEGDEQFF	TGCGCCAGCAGCTTGGCCGAAGGGGATGAGCAGTTCTTC
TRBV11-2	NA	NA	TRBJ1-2	CASSRIDSLPNYGYTF	TGTGCCAGCAGCCGAATTGACAGTTTGCCTAACTATGGCTACACCTTC
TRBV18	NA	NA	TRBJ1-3	CASGSGLNTGNTIYF	TGTGCCAGCGGCTCTGGACTCAACACTGGAAACACCATATATTTT
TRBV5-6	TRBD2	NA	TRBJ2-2	CASSVPGLAGGAGTGELFF	TGTGCCAGCAGCGTCCCGGGACTAGCGGGAGGAGCCGGCACCGGGGAGCTGTTTTTT
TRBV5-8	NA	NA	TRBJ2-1	CASSLVRRGYNEQFF	TGTGCCAGCAGCTTGGTGAGGAGGGGCTACAATGAGCAGTTCTTC
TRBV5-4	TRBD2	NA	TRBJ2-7	CASSPPGTSPYEQYF	TGTGCCAGCAGCCCCCCGGGGACTAGCCCCTACGAGCAGTACTTC
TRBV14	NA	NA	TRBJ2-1	CASSHSSGPYNEQFF	TGTGCCAGCAGCCATAGTAGCGGCCCCTACAATGAGCAGTTCTTC
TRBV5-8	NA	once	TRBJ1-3	CASSLDPIWSSGNTIYF	TGTGCCAGCAGCTTGGATCCGATTTGGAGCTCTGGAAACACCATATATTTT
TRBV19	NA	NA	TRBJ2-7	CASSIAGGLDEQYF	TGTGCCAGTAGTATAGCCGGGGGGCTCGACGAGCAGTACTTC
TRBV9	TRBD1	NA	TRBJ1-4	CASSPASGRGLEKLFF	TGTGCCAGCAGCCCCGCGTCCGGCAGGGGGCTTGAAAAACTGTTTTTT
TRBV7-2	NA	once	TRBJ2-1	CASSLGPSPLNNEQFF	TGTGCCAGCAGCTTAGGCCCTAGCCCCCTAAACAATGAGCAGTTCTTC
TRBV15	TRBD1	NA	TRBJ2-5	CATSRDQGEETQYF	TGTGCCACCAGCAGAGATCAGGGGGAAGAGACCCAGTACTTC
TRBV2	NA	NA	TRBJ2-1	CASNYYNEQFF	TGTGCCAGCAACTACTACAATGAGCAGTTCTTC
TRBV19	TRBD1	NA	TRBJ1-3	CASSLLTGVGNTIYF	TGTGCCAGTAGTTTACTTACAGGGGTCGGAAACACCATATATTTT
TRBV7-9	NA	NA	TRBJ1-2	CASSLEIASNYGYTF	TGTGCCAGCAGCTTAGAGATAGCCAGCAACTATGGCTACACCTTC
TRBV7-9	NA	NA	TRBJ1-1	CASSSSGGITEAFF	TGTGCCAGCAGCTCATCCGGGGGTATTACTGAAGCTTTCTTT
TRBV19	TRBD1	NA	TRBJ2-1	CASSMGYRGNEQFF	TGTGCCAGTAGTATGGGATACAGGGGCAATGAGCAGTTCTTC
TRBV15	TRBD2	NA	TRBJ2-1	CATSRESASGNRNEQFF	TGTGCCACCAGCAGAGAATCGGCGAGCGGGAACCGGAATGAGCAGTTCTTC
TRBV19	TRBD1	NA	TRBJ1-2	CASNGQGNYGYTF	TGTGCCAGTAACGGACAGGGTAACTATGGCTACACCTTC
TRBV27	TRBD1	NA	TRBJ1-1	CASSRLQGSVTEAFF	TGTGCCAGCAGTCGACTACAGGGGTCGGTCACTGAAGCTTTCTTT
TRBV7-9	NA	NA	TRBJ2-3	CASSDLGELVPDTQYF	TGTGCCAGCAGCGACCTCGGGGAGTTGGTCCCAGATACGCAGTATTTT
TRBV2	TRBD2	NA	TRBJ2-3	CASKKTSGNTDTQYF	TGTGCCAGCAAAAAGACTAGCGGCAACACAGATACGCAGTATTTT
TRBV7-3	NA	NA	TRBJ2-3	CASSLGSGIPGTDTQYF	TGTGCCAGCAGCTTAGGATCCGGGATCCCGGGCACAGATACGCAGTATTTT
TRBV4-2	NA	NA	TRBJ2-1	CASSPLLGGDNEQFF	TGTGCCAGCAGCCCCTTGTTAGGGGGTGACAATGAGCAGTTCTTC
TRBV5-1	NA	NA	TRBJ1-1	CASSLPGRNTEAFF	TGCGCCAGCAGCTTGCCAGGCAGGAACACTGAAGCTTTCTTT
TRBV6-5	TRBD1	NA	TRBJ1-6	CASSRGQGGYSPLHF	TGTGCCAGCAGTCGAGGACAGGGAGGGTATTCACCCCTCCACTTT